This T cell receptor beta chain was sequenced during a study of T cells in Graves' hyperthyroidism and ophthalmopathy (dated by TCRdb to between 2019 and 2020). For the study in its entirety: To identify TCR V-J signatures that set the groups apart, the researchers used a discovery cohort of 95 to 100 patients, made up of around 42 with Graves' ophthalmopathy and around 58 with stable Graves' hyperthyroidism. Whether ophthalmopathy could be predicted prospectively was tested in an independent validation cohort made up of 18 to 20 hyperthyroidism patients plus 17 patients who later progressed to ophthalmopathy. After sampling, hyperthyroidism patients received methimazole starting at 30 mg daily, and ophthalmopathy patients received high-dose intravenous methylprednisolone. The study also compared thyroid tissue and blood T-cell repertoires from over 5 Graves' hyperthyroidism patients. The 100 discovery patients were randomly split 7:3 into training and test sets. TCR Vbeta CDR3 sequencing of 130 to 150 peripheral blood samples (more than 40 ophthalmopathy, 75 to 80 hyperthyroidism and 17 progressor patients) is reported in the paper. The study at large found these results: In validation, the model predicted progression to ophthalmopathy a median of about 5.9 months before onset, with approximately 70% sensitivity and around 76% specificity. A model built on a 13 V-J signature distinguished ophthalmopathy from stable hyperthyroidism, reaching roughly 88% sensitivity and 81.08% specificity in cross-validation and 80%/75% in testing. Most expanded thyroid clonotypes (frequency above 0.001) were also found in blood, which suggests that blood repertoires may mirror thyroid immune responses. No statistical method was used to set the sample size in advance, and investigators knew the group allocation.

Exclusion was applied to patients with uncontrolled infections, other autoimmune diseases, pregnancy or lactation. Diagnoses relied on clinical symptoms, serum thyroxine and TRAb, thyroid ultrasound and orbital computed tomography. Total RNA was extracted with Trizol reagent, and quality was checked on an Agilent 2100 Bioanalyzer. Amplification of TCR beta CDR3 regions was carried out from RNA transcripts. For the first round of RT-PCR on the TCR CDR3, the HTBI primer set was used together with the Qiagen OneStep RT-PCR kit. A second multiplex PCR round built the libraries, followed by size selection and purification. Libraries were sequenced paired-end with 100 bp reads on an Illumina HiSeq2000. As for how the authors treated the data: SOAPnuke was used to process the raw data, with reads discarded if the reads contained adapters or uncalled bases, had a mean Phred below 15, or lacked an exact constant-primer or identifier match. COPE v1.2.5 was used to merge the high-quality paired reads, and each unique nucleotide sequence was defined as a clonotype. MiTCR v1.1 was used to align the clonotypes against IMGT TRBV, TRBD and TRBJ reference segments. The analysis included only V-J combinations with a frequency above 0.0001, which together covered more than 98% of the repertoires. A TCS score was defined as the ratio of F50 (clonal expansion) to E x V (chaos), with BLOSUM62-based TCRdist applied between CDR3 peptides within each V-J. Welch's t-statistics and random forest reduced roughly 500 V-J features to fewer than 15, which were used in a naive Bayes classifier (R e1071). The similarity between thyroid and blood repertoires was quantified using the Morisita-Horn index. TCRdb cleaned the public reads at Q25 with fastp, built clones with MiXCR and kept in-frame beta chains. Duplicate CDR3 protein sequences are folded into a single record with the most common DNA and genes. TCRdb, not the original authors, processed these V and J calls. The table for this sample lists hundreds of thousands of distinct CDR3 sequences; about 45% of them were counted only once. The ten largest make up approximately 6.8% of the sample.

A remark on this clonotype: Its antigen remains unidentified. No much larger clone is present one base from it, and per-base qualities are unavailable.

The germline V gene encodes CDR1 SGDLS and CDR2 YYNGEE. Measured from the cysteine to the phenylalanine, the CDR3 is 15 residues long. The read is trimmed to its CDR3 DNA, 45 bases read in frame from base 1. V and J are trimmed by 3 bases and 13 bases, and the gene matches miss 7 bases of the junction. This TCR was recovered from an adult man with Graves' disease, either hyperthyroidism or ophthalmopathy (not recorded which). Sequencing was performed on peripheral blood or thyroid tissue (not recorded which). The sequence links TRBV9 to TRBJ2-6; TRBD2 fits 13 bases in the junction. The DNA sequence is TGTGCCAGCAGCGAGGGACTAGCGGGACCTCCGGTCCTGACTTTC. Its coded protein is CASSEGLAGPPVLTF.